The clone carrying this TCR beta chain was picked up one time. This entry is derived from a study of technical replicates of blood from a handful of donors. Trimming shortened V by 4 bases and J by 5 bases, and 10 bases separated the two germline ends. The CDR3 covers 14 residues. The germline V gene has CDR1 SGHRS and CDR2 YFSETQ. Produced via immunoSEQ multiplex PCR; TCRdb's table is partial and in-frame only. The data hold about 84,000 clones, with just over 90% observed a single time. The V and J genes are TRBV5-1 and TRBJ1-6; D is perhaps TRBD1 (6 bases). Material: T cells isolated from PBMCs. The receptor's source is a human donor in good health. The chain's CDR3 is CASSPGQNNSPLHF. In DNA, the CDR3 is TGCGCCAGCAGCCCAGGACAGAATAATTCACCCCTCCACTTT.